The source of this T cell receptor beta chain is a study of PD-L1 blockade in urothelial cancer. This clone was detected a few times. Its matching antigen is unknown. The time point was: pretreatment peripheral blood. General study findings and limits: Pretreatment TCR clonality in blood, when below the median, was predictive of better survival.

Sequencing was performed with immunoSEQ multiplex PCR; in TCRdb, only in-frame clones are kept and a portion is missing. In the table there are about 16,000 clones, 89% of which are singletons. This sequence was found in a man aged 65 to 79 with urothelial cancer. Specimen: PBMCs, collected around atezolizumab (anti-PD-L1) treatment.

The CDR3 loop reads CSFLSGNTEAFF. The CDR3 bases are TGCAGCTTTCTCTCGGGGAACACTGAAGCTTTCTTT. The gene calls are TRBV29-1 and TRBJ1-1; D remains unclear. Germline CDR1 SQVTM, CDR2 ANQGSEA. V shed 8 bases and J shed 1 base, with 11 bases lying between them. The CDR3 runs 12 residues.